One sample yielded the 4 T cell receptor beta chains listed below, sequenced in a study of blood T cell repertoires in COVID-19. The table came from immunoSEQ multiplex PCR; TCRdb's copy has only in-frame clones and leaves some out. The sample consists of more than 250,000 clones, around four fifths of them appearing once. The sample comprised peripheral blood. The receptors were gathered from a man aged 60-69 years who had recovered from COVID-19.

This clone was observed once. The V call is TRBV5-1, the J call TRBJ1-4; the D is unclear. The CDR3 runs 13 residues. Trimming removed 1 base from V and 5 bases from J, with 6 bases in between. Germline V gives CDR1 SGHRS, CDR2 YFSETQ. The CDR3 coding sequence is TGCGCCAGCAGCTTGCCAGAAAATGAAAAACTGTTTTTT. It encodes CASSLPENEKLFF.

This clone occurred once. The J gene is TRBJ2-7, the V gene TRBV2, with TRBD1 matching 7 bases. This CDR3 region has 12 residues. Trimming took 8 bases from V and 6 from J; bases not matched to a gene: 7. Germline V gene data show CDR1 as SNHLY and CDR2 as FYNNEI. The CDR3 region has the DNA TGTGCCAGCGAAAGGGGGCGCCCCGAGCAGTACTTC. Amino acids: CASERGRPEQYF.

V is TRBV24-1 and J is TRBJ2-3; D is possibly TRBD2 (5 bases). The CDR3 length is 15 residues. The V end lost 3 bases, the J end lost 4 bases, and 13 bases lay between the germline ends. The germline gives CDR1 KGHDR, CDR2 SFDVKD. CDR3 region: CATSDPRTRPDTQYF. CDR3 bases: TGTGCCACCAGTGATCCTAGGACTCGACCAGATACGCAGTATTTT.

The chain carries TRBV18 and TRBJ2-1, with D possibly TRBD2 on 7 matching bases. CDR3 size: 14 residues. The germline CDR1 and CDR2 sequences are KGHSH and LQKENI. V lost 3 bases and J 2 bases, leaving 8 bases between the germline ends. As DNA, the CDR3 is TGTGCCAGCTCACCGGGGGGGCCCTACAATGAGCAGTTCTTC. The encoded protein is CASSPGGPYNEQFF.